Each of the 20 T cell receptor beta chains below was sequenced from the same sample in a study of blood T cell repertoires in COVID-19. Some clones are missing from TCRdb's copy, which holds only in-frame ones; the method was immunoSEQ multiplex PCR. The sample lists around 140,000 clones, about four fifths occurring once. The specimen was peripheral blood. Source of these receptors: a man between 65 and 85 years old who had recovered from COVID-19.

DNA for the CDR3: TGTGCCAGCAGCGAACCGGGACAGGGGCGTGAAAAACTGTTTTTT. Translated, it gives CASSEPGQGREKLFF. The chain carries TRBV27 and TRBJ1-4; TRBD1 matches at 10 bases. CDR3 size: 15 residues. V shed 6 bases, J shed 7 bases, and the junction held 8 bases outside the gene matches. CDR1 is MNHEY and CDR2 is SMNVEV in the germline V gene (reference sequence).

This sequence joins TRBV6-5 and TRBJ2-2; TRBD2 is a possible D gene (5 bases). Trimming took 2 bases from V and 5 from J, leaving 15 bases between them. Germline V gene data show CDR1 as MNHEY and CDR2 as SVGAGI. The CDR3 is 16 residues long. Written as DNA, the CDR3 is TGTGCCAGCAGTTACGATGAGGGAGTGAGGACCGGGGAGCTGTTTTTT. Translating it yields CASSYDEGVRTGELFF.

The chain employs TRBV5-1 and TRBJ1-4; 7 bases fit TRBD1. Trimming cost V 4 bases and J 4 bases; bases outside gene matches: 10. CDR1 and CDR2 from the germline V gene are SGHRS and YFSETQ. The length of the CDR3 is 16 residues. CDR3 amino acids: CASSAGTEILNEKLFF. In DNA form, the CDR3 reads TGCGCCAGCAGCGCTGGGACAGAAATACTTAATGAAAAACTGTTTTTT.

This chain connects TRBV28 to TRBJ1-2, with unresolved D. Looked up from germline, CDR1 is MDHEN and CDR2 is SYDVKM. The CDR3 sequence is 14 residues long. Between the trimmed V and J ends, which lost 6 bases and 11 bases, there was a span of 22 bases. The CDR3 DNA is TGTGCCAGCAGCCCGACGGGGTCTCCGCTTGGGTACACCTTC. Its protein product is CASSPTGSPLGYTF.

The genes are TRBV7-9 and TRBJ2-1, with 7 bases aligning to TRBD2. CDR1 is SEHNR, CDR2 FQNEAQ, per germline (reference sequence). The CDR3 runs 14 residues. V gave up 5 bases and J gave up 6 bases; unmatched junction bases: 7. In nucleotides, the CDR3 is TGTGCCAGCAGCCGTGGACTAGTGAGCAATGAGCAGTTCTTC. It is translated as CASSRGLVSNEQFF.

The chain uses TRBV7-9 and TRBJ2-1, with 14 positions matching TRBD2. Trimming at V came to 6 bases and at J to 8 bases, leaving 6 bases not matched to a gene. The CDR3 consists of 15 residues. CDR1 SEHNR and CDR2 FQNEAQ come from the germline V gene (reference sequence). For the CDR3, the DNA is TGTGCCAGCAGTCGACTAGCGGGAGGGTGGGATGAGCAGTTCTTC. As protein: CASSRLAGGWDEQFF.

This chain joins TRBV7-9 and TRBJ2-1, with TRBD2 identical over 12 bases. The CDR3 sequence is 17 residues long. Germline trimming cut 10 bases from V and 4 bases from J; bases unmatched to any gene: 14. Looked up from germline, CDR1 is SEHNR and CDR2 is FQNEAQ (reference sequence). The CDR3 DNA is TGTGCCACAAGAGGGGAAGGGACTAGCGGGTATTACAATGAGCAGTTCTTC. It specifies CATRGEGTSGYYNEQFF.

This chain links TRBV2 with TRBJ1-4, with D tentatively TRBD1 (5 bases). Germline V gene sequence: CDR1 SNHLY, CDR2 FYNNEI. Trimming pared 4 bases from V and 5 bases from J, leaving 5 bases between. This CDR3 has 12 residues. CDR3: CASSGQNEKLFF. The CDR3 DNA sequence: TGTGCCAGCAGTGGACAGAATGAAAAACTGTTTTTT.

CDR3 in DNA: TGTGCCAGCAGCGCCCCAGGTGGTAGCACAGATACGCAGTATTTT. The encoded protein is CASSAPGGSTDTQYF. The rearrangement links TRBV27 to TRBJ2-3; D call uncertain. The V and J ends lost 6 bases and 0 bases respectively, with 13 bases between them. CDR3 size: 15 residues. Germline CDR1 MNHEY, CDR2 SMNVEV (reference sequence).

This chain links TRBV6-5 with TRBJ2-1; 7 bases map to TRBD2. Per the germline V gene, CDR1 is MNHEY and CDR2 is SVGAGI. This CDR3 contains 12 residues. The ends lost 2 bases at V and 15 bases at J; junction bases unmatched: 7. The DNA for the CDR3 is TGTGCCAGCAGTTACCTTCGGGGGGAGTGGTTCTTC. Its protein product is CASSYLRGEWFF.

The V and J genes are TRBV29-1 and TRBJ2-5; D is unresolved. CDR1 is SQVTM and CDR2 is ANQGSEA in the germline V gene. This CDR3 spans 13 amino acids. The V gene lost 5 bases and the J gene lost 5 bases, with 15 bases spanning the gap. The CDR3, as DNA: TGCAGCGTTCGATCGGTTCTCGTGGAGACCCAGTACTTC. Encoded protein: CSVRSVLVETQYF.

This chain joins TRBV3-1 (or the pseudogene TRBV3-2) and TRBJ1-2; 11 bases map to TRBD1. The germline V gene encodes CDR1 LGHDT and CDR2 YNNKEL (reference sequence). CDR3 size: 15 residues. V shed 5 bases and J 5 bases; nucleotides not matched to a gene: 7. CDR3 sequence reads: CASSLRTGGAYGYTF. CDR3 DNA: TGTGCCAGCAGCTTACGGACAGGGGGCGCTTATGGCTACACCTTC.

The table lists this clone with a few counts. The identical CDR3 is also encoded by other nucleotide sequences in the sample. V gene TRBV7-9 combines with J gene TRBJ1-2; unclear D gene. Germline V lookup: CDR1 SEHNR, CDR2 FQNEAQ (reference sequence). The V and J ends lost 2 bases and 4 bases respectively, with 5 bases between them. The CDR3 length is 12 residues. CDR3 DNA sequence: TGTGCCAGCAGCTTACCGGGCTATGGCTACACCTTC. Protein: CASSLPGYGYTF.

This clone has only one observation. The rearrangement uses TRBV27 and TRBJ2-1; 7 bases are shared with TRBD2. CDR3 length equals 12 residues. With 6 bases clipped from V and 7 bases from J, the junction kept 3 bases outside the gene matches. Per the germline V gene, CDR1 is MNHEY and CDR2 is SMNVEV (reference sequence). The CDR3 DNA reads TGTGCCAGCAGATGGGAGGGGAATGAGCAGTTCTTC. Translated: CASRWEGNEQFF.

The table lists this clone with a few counts. CDR3 sequence (DNA): TGTGCCAGCAGCGTAGTGGGAGCAGGCGAGCAGTACTTC. It translates to CASSVVGAGEQYF. V is TRBV9 and J is TRBJ2-7; D perhaps matches TRBD2 (5 bases). This CDR3 spans 13 amino acids. The V end lost 0 bases, the J end lost 6 bases, and 10 bases lay between the germline ends. The germline CDR1 and CDR2 sequences are SGDLS and YYNGEE.

The chain links TRBV7-9 to TRBJ2-7; TRBD1 aligns across 8 bases. There are 15 residues in the CDR3. The J segment lost 5 bases and the V segment lost 3 bases, leaving 9 bases of the junction unmatched. Per germline, CDR1 SEHNR and CDR2 FQNEAQ (reference sequence). The CDR3 bases are TGTGCCAGCAGCTTGGCCGAGCAGGGGGCCCACGAGCAGTACTTC. Translating it yields CASSLAEQGAHEQYF.

The chain is built from TRBV19 and TRBJ2-5; D gene unclear. V lost 1 base and J lost 4, with 13 bases in between. This CDR3 has 15 residues. The germline V gene encodes CDR1 LNHDA and CDR2 SQIVND (reference sequence). CDR3 nucleotide sequence: TGTGCCAGTAGTATAGGTTATCGTCTCCCAGAGACCCAGTACTTC. Its translation is CASSIGYRLPETQYF. Supplemented by reference TRBV19 and TRBJ2-5, the full variable domain reads DGGITQSPKYLFRKEGQNVTLSCEQNLNHDAMYWYRQDPGQGLRLIYYSQIVNDFQKGDIAEGYSVSREKKESFPLTVTSAQKNPTAFYLCASSIGYRLPETQYFGPGTRLLVL.

Within the sample, this clone is medium-sized (0.01 to 0.1%). CDR3 sequence reads: CASSRDRLDNEQFF. Written as DNA, the CDR3 is TGTGCCAGTAGTAGGGACAGGTTAGACAATGAGCAGTTCTTC. The J gene is TRBJ2-1, the V gene TRBV19; 8 bases line up with TRBD1. J gave up 5 bases and V 4 bases, and 4 bases lay outside the gene matches. The CDR3 extends over 14 amino acids. Germline loops: CDR1 LNHDA, CDR2 SQIVND (reference sequence).

The gene calls are TRBV7-9 and TRBJ1-2; maybe TRBD1 (6 bases). This CDR3 region has 12 residues. CDR1 SEHNR and CDR2 FQNEAQ come from the germline V gene (reference sequence). V was pared by 10 bases and J by 4 bases, with 13 bases between. Here the CDR3 reads CATTQGVYGYTF. CDR3 bases: TGTGCCACCACACAGGGAGTCTATGGCTACACCTTC.

This sequence joins TRBV12-3 or TRBV12-4 and TRBJ2-5; possible D gene TRBD1, 5 bases. The CDR3 extends over 13 amino acids. Between the trimmed V and J ends, which lost 5 bases and 1 base, there was a span of 8 bases. The DNA for the CDR3 is TGTGCCAGCAGTATAGGGGCCCAAGAGACCCAGTACTTC. It is translated as CASSIGAQETQYF.